The 30 T cell receptor beta chains in this list originate from one sample, sequenced in a study of cytomegalovirus exposure and HLA in healthy donors. With 60 Vbeta and 13 Jbeta primers, the PCR was carried out. TCRdb keeps only in-frame clones here, not all; method: immunoSEQ multiplex PCR. The data show around 97,000 clones, with 73% seen just once and 3% to 4% held by the top ten. The sample taken for sequencing was PBMCs. Receptors originate from a middle-aged man in good health and CMV-seronegative.

This clone was observed a few times. The V and J genes are TRBV7-9 and TRBJ1-6; D ambiguous. Germline values: CDR1 SEHNR, CDR2 FQNEAQ (reference sequence). The V end lost 2 bases, the J end lost 7 bases, and 6 bases lay between the germline ends. The CDR3 is 13 residues long. CDR3 nucleotides: TGTGCCAGCAGCTTACGACAAAATTCACCCCTCCACTTT. Translating it yields CASSLRQNSPLHF.

The chain employs TRBV6-5 and TRBJ1-1; D unclear. This CDR3 spans 15 amino acids. With 0 bases removed from V and 0 bases from J, the gap between germline ends came to 8 bases. Germline V CDR1 and CDR2: MNHEY, SVGAGI. This CDR3 is CASSYSPVMNTEAFF. In DNA form, the CDR3 reads TGTGCCAGCAGTTACTCCCCAGTGATGAACACTGAAGCTTTCTTT.

The rearrangement uses TRBV28 and TRBJ1-5; 7 bases are a match to TRBD1. Trimming cost V 3 bases and J 7 bases; bases outside gene matches: 9. Germline CDR1 reads MDHEN; CDR2 reads SYDVKM. The CDR3 has 15 amino acids. CDR3 loop: CASSFLTGDGQPQHF. The CDR3 nucleotides are TGTGCCAGCAGTTTCCTAACAGGGGATGGCCAGCCCCAGCATTTT.

The CDR3 protein is CASSHGREVGGQPQHF. In DNA, the CDR3 is TGTGCCAGCAGCCATGGACGGGAAGTAGGCGGTCAGCCCCAGCATTTT. The chain has TRBV5-6 and TRBJ1-5; unclear D gene. The CDR3 covers 16 residues. With 4 bases removed from V and 6 bases from J, the gap between germline ends came to 20 bases. The germline gives CDR1 SGHDT, CDR2 YYEEEE.

V usage is TRBV10-3 and J usage is TRBJ1-6; tentative D call: TRBD1 (5 bases). Trimming pared 3 bases from V and 7 bases from J, leaving 10 bases between. The germline V gene has CDR1 ENHRY and CDR2 SYGVKD. The CDR3 contains 14 residues. Here the CDR3 DNA reads TGTGCCATCAGTGACGGGGGTCACAATTCACCCCTCCACTTT. Protein: CAISDGGHNSPLHF.

The chain employs TRBV11-3 and TRBJ2-3, with D unclear. The V end was cut by 2 bases, the J end by 4 bases, with 7 bases between. Germline CDR1 reads SGHNT; CDR2 reads YENEEA. The CDR3 length is 13 residues. The CDR3 DNA follows: TGTGCCAGCAGCTTATGGAGCGCAGATACGCAGTATTTT. Encoded protein: CASSLWSADTQYF.

The V gene is TRBV6-5, the J gene TRBJ1-6; no firm D call. Trimming left V 6 bases short and J 8 bases short, with 14 bases between. The germline V gene has CDR1 MNHEY and CDR2 SVGAGI. The CDR3 has 14 amino acids. The chain's CDR3 is CASSRRRGDSPLHF. The DNA of the CDR3 is TGTGCCAGCAGCCGACGACGGGGAGATTCACCCCTCCACTTT.

The V gene is TRBV5-5, the J gene TRBJ1-3, with TRBD1 identical over 11 bases. V was pared by 5 bases and J by 8 bases, with 9 bases of the junction left unmatched. Germline CDR1 SGHKS, CDR2 YYEKEE (reference sequence). The CDR3 is made up of 15 amino acids. The CDR3 DNA sequence: TGTGCCAGCAGGGCCGGGACAGGGGGAATGTACACCATATATTTT. Amino acid sequence: CASRAGTGGMYTIYF.

This chain uses TRBV7-9 with TRBJ1-4, with D maybe TRBD1 (5 bases). V lost 1 base and J lost 5, with 11 bases in between. The CDR3 covers 15 residues. The germline CDR1 and CDR2 sequences are SEHNR and FQNEAQ (reference sequence). In nucleotides, the CDR3 is TGTGCCAGCAGCTTAGTAATAACAGGCAATGAAAAACTGTTTTTT. Residues: CASSLVITGNEKLFF.

V and J are TRBV7-6 and TRBJ2-7, with TRBD1 identical over 8 bases. V lost 4 bases, J lost 3 bases, and 8 bases stayed unmatched. The germline gives CDR1 SGHVS, CDR2 FNYEAQ. The CDR3 totals 15 residues. The CDR3 DNA is TGTGCCAGCAGCTCCAGGGGGCAGGGGTTCTACGAGCAGTACTTC. This codes for CASSSRGQGFYEQYF.

The genes are TRBV13 and TRBJ2-6, with 8 bases identical to TRBD2. Germline V gene sequence: CDR1 PRHDT, CDR2 FYEKMQ (reference sequence). The CDR3 spans 20 residues. V lost 5 bases, J lost 0 bases, and 15 bases stayed unmatched. The CDR3 DNA reads as TGTGCCAGCAGCAGTTTTCCAGCGGGAGCCATAAACTCTGGGGCCAACGTCCTGACTTTC. Protein sequence: CASSSFPAGAINSGANVLTF.

The chain combines TRBV5-1 with TRBJ2-2; the match to TRBD1 covers 8 bases. The V gene's germline CDR1 is SGHRS and CDR2 YFSETQ. V lost 3 bases to trimming and J lost 3 bases; unmatched junction nucleotides: 7. The CDR3 is 16 residues long. CDR3 residues: CASSWQGAMDTGELFF. The CDR3 DNA reads as TGCGCCAGCAGCTGGCAGGGGGCCATGGACACCGGGGAGCTGTTTTTT. Full variable domain (missing parts from reference TRBV5-1 and TRBJ2-2): KAGVTQTPRYLIKTRGQQVTLSCSPISGHRSVSWYQQTPGQGLQFLFEYFSETQRNKGNFPGRFSGRQFSNSRSEMNVSTLELGDSALYLCASSWQGAMDTGELFFGEGSRLTVL.

The chain is built from TRBV4-1 and TRBJ1-4; the D gene is possibly TRBD1 (5 bases). The CDR3 has 17 amino acids. Trimming stripped 0 bases from V and 7 bases from J, with 18 bases between. In germline, CDR1 is MGHRA, CDR2 YSYEKL. The CDR3 DNA reads as TGCGCCAGCAGCCAAGATGGGGGAGGGGCCCCTGGTGAAAAACTGTTTTTT. Its protein product is CASSQDGGGAPGEKLFF.

This clone was found many times. The J gene is TRBJ1-5, the V gene TRBV19, with D possibly matching TRBD1 (6 bases). Germline values: CDR1 LNHDA, CDR2 SQIVND (reference sequence). V lost 7 bases to trimming and J lost 0 bases, with 10 bases between them. The CDR3 loop spans 14 amino acids. Here the CDR3 reads CASNLRGSNQPQHF. CDR3 DNA sequence: TGTGCCAGTAACCTCAGGGGTAGCAATCAGCCCCAGCATTTT.

This clone has only one observation. This chain links TRBV10-3 with TRBJ1-6, with D unclear. Germline V gene data show CDR1 as ENHRY and CDR2 as SYGVKD. Deletions cut 10 bases from V and 0 bases from J, with 10 bases between. CDR3 length: 14 amino acids. CDR3 residues: CATQNHSYNSPLHF. DNA of the CDR3: TGTGCCACCCAAAATCACTCCTATAATTCACCCCTCCACTTT.

This clone was seen a handful of times. This rearrangement joins TRBV28 to TRBJ2-6; D might be TRBD2 (5 bases). The germline CDR1 and CDR2 sequences are MDHEN and SYDVKM. The V end lost 6 bases, the J end lost 0 bases, and 21 bases lay between the germline ends. The CDR3 loop spans 19 amino acids. Written as DNA, the CDR3 is TGTGCCAGCAGCACAATGGGTTGGACTGCGAGCTCTGGGGCCAACGTCCTGACTTTC. Amino acids: CASSTMGWTASSGANVLTF.

As concerns this clone: At one boundary the junction diverges from the germline segment, which might be a read error. The rearrangement uses TRBV7-9 and TRBJ1-1; D is undetermined. From germline, CDR1 is SEHNR and CDR2 FQNEAQ (reference sequence). The CDR3 loop spans 12 amino acids. CDR3 in amino acids: CSSSPRGGEAFF. As DNA, the CDR3 is TGTTCCAGCAGTCCACGGGGAGGGGAAGCTTTCTTT. The variable domain in full, completed from reference TRBV7-9 and TRBJ1-1, reads DTGVSQNPRHKITKRGQNVTFRCDPISEHNRLYWYRQTLGQGPEFLTYFQNEAQLEKSRLLSDRFSAERPKGSFSTLEIQRTEQGDSAMYLCSSSPRGGEAFFGQGTRLTVV.

V gene TRBV25-1 combines with J gene TRBJ1-6, with TRBD1 as a possible D gene (6 bases). Between the trimmed V and J ends, which lost 5 bases and 12 bases, there was a span of 17 bases. CDR3 length: 14 amino acids. Germline CDR1 and CDR2: MGHDK and SYGVNS. CDR3 amino acids: CASSTDSRQRPLHF. CDR3 sequence (DNA): TGTGCCAGCAGTACGGACAGCCGACAGCGACCCCTCCACTTT.

The chain recombines TRBV7-8 with TRBJ2-7, with TRBD1 matching over 7 bases. Germline V CDR1 and CDR2: SGHVS, FQNEAQ. This CDR3 has 16 residues. V gave up 0 bases and J gave up 5 bases; unmatched junction bases: 10. The chain's CDR3 is CASSLATIRGSHEQYF. The CDR3, as DNA: TGTGCCAGCAGCTTAGCGACGATCAGGGGGTCCCACGAGCAGTACTTC. Full variable domain (missing parts from reference TRBV7-8 and TRBJ2-7): GAGVSQSPRYKVAKRGQDVALRCDPISGHVSLFWYQQALGQGPEFLTYFQNEAQLDKSGLPSDRFFAERPEGSVSTLKIQRTQQEDSAVYLCASSLATIRGSHEQYFGPGTRLTVT.

The rearrangement uses TRBV5-6 and TRBJ2-7; 7 nucleotides align to TRBD1. Per germline, CDR1 SGHDT and CDR2 YYEEEE. The junction had 4 bases not matched to a gene; V was cut back by 1 base and J by 6 bases. This CDR3 has 13 residues. CDR3 region: CASSLHRGGEQYF. CDR3 nucleotides: TGTGCCAGCAGCTTGCACAGGGGTGGCGAGCAGTACTTC. The full variable domain, its missing parts supplied by reference TRBV5-6 and TRBJ2-7, is DAGVTQSPTHLIKTRGQQVTLRCSPKSGHDTVSWYQQALGQGPQFIFQYYEEEERQRGNFPDRFSGHQFPNYSSELNVNALLLGDSALYLCASSLHRGGEQYFGPGTRLTVT.

The chain joins TRBV9 to TRBJ2-7; 11 bases agree with TRBD2. V lost 0 bases, J lost 3 bases, and 2 bases stayed unmatched. Germline CDR1 SGDLS, CDR2 YYNGEE. The CDR3 spans 15 residues. CDR3 sequence reads: CASSVGLAGFYEQYF. CDR3 sequence (DNA): TGTGCCAGCAGCGTAGGACTAGCGGGGTTCTACGAGCAGTACTTC.

The chain has TRBV2 and TRBJ1-5, with 12 bases lining up with TRBD1. With 5 bases clipped from V and 6 bases from J, the junction kept 5 bases outside the gene matches. Germline CDR1 reads SNHLY; CDR2 reads FYNNEI. The length of the CDR3 is 15 residues. The DNA of the CDR3 is TGTGCCAGCAGTACAGGGACAGGGGGCTTTCAGCCCCAGCATTTT. The encoded protein is CASSTGTGGFQPQHF.

This clone was recorded once. J is TRBJ2-1 and V is TRBV7-2, with a tentative D call TRBD2 (7 bases). Germline V lookup: CDR1 SGHTA, CDR2 FQGNSA. This CDR3 is built from 15 residues. V lost 7 bases, J lost 7 bases, and 20 bases lay in between. CDR3 sequence reads: CASTWGGGVGNEQFF. In DNA, the CDR3 is TGTGCCAGCACTTGGGGAGGGGGGGTAGGAAATGAGCAGTTCTTC.

The chain is built from TRBV4-1 and TRBJ2-2, with 9 bases that match TRBD2. Germline CDR1 reads MGHRA; CDR2 reads YSYEKL. The V and J ends lost 4 bases and 2 bases, in that order; junction bases with no gene match: 11. CDR3 length equals 18 residues. This CDR3 is CASSRSLGRGGNTGELFF. The CDR3, as DNA: TGCGCCAGCAGCCGCAGTCTCGGGCGGGGGGGCAACACCGGGGAGCTGTTTTTT.

This clone came up once. The rearrangement joins TRBV9 to TRBJ2-1; 12 bases line up with TRBD2. V lost 4 bases to trimming and J lost 5 bases; unmatched junction nucleotides: 4. Germline V gene data show CDR1 as SGDLS and CDR2 as YYNGEE. CDR3 length equals 15 residues. CDR3 region: CASSFLAGGHNEQFF. CDR3 in DNA: TGTGCCAGCAGCTTCCTAGCGGGGGGGCACAATGAGCAGTTCTTC.

The chain combines TRBV2 with TRBJ1-2; D remains ambiguous. Germline CDR1 reads SNHLY; CDR2 reads FYNNEI. This CDR3 is 13 amino acids long. Trimming left V 6 bases short and J 2 bases short, with 10 bases between. CDR3 sequence reads: CASSGLSNYGYTF. CDR3 DNA: TGTGCCAGCAGCGGACTGTCAAACTATGGCTACACCTTC.

J is TRBJ1-1 and V is TRBV18; TRBD1 aligns across 7 bases. Germline CDR1 and CDR2: KGHSH and LQKENI. Trimming took 3 bases from V and 5 from J; bases not matched to a gene: 6. The CDR3 is 14 residues long. CDR3 residues: CASSPPGGGTEAFF. CDR3 DNA: TGTGCCAGCTCACCTCCAGGGGGAGGAACTGAAGCTTTCTTT.

The rearrangement joins TRBV7-2 to TRBJ1-1; no firm D call. Trimming removed 0 bases at V and 9 bases at J, with 14 bases between. The CDR3 totals 14 residues. Germline CDR1 is SGHTA and CDR2 is FQGNSA. CDR3 residues: CASSLAGPGGKAFF. CDR3 nucleotide sequence: TGTGCCAGCAGCTTAGCGGGTCCGGGAGGTAAAGCTTTCTTT.

The gene calls are TRBV2 and TRBJ2-3; 8 bases fit TRBD1. Losses at the gene ends were 6 bases for V and 5 bases for J; bases not matched to a gene: 4. Germline V CDR1 and CDR2: SNHLY, FYNNEI. CDR3 length equals 13 residues. CDR3 DNA: TGTGCCAGCAGAAAGGACAGGGTAGATACGCAGTATTTT. It codes for CASRKDRVDTQYF. The full variable domain, completed using reference TRBV2 and TRBJ2-3, is EPEVTQTPSHQVTQMGQEVILRCVPISNHLYFYWYRQILGQKVEFLVSFYNNEISEKSEIFDDQFSVERPDGSNFTLKIRSTKLEDSAMYFCASRKDRVDTQYFGPGTRLTVL.

J is TRBJ2-7 and V is TRBV4-1; 11 nucleotides agree with TRBD1. The trim removed 2 bases at V and 2 bases at J, leaving 2 bases unmatched. The CDR3 loop spans 15 amino acids. Germline values: CDR1 MGHRA, CDR2 YSYEKL. Written as DNA, the CDR3 is TGCGCCAGCAGCCAAAGGGGACAGGGGGCCTACGAGCAGTACTTC. Amino acid sequence: CASSQRGQGAYEQYF.